This T cell receptor (beta chain) was observed in a study of graft-versus-host responses after intestinal transplantation (dated by TCRdb to 2020 to 2023). At the level of the whole study: Recipients received multivisceral, liver-intestinal, or isolated intestinal transplants. Rather than going through the commercial service, samples from three later patients were sequenced in-house on an Illumina MiSeq and processed with MiXCR. A cohort of roughly 25 intestinal transplant recipients, including one retransplant, was enrolled, and a few patients lacking pretransplant specimens were excluded. A peak of at least 4% donor T cells among recipient peripheral blood mononuclear cells was the definition used for donor T cell macrochimerism. Anti-thymocyte globulin induction was given to all recipients, followed by maintenance tacrolimus and steroids for two to four years. To identify alloreactive clones, pre-transplant mixed lymphocyte reaction products were sequenced and then compared with unstimulated pre-transplant donor and recipient T cells. Bulk TCR-beta CDR3 sequencing was used to track graft-versus-host and host-versus-graft alloreactive T cell clones in the graft, circulation and bone marrow after intestinal transplantation. What the work shows at the level of the full study, not this receptor alone: Conclusions were limited by the relatively low number and heterogeneity of intestinal transplant patients. GvH clones turned up in recipient bone marrow, with some appearing earlier in ileal mucosa or blood, a pattern consistent with an intestinal mucosal origin. Peak levels of circulating GvH clones were associated with declines in HvG clones early after transplant. Patients with donor T cell macrochimerism had high GvH to HvG T cell clonal ratios in their allografts.

Per the publication, the time point label means: cells obtained before transplantation from donor or recipient. CD3+CD4+ and CD3+CD8+ populations were FACS-sorted from unstimulated pre-transplant donor and recipient cells taken from spleen or lymph nodes. A note on this clone: This clone's antigen is unknown. The sample holds no much larger clone one base away, and base qualities are not on file.

The CDR1 and CDR2 encoded by the germline V gene are MGHRA and YSYEKL. At the junction V is shortened by 5 bases and J by 0 bases, with 14 bases in between. From its cysteine to its phenylalanine, the CDR3 spans 16 amino acids. Here the CDR3 DNA is all that survives: 48 bases in frame from base 1. Library preparation used the immunoSEQ multiplex PCR assay. In most patients, genomic DNA was isolated using the Qiagen DNeasy Blood and Tissue Kit and sent frozen to Adaptive Biotechnologies for TCR sequencing. High-throughput TCR-beta CDR3 sequencing of genomic DNA from most patients was performed by Adaptive Biotechnologies. Per the original workflow: Adaptive's ImmunoSEQ software was the source of the TCR sequencing data for fewer than 20 patients, while a few other patients were processed with MiXCR and VDJtools. CD4 versus CD8 sorting errors were corrected by removing sequences found in both subsets at a frequency ratio below 5:1. CDR3 nucleotide sequences shared by donor and recipient were removed because the origin of these sequences could not be assigned. Alloreactive clones required at least 2-fold expansion over unstimulated cells and minimum CFSE-low frequency of 0.002% (template counts) or 0.001% (read counts). Mappable clones were those detected in sequenced pre-transplant spleen, lymph node, or MLR CFSE-low populations of the donor or recipient. The cumulative frequency of alloreactive clones was calculated as a percentage of all sequences, weighted by copy number. TCRdb carries this immuneACCESS record with in-frame sequences only. Its versions omit some clonotypes, under half of them owing to an unresolved V gene in the studies checked, with the rest unexplained. For V, J and clone size, that table is used; D and trimming come from the DNA. This sample comprises around 100,000 clones, about 92% of them detected only once. The ten largest clones represent around 1% of the sample.

The sequencing used unstimulated CD8+ T cells sorted from spleen or lymph node cells, collected before transplant. The chain employs TRBV4-1 and TRBJ2-1, with TRBD2 tentatively as D gene (6 bases match). The clonotype originates from a human donor who was the organ donor for an intestinal transplant. The DNA is TGCGCCAGCAGCTACGCTAGCGTATTCTCCTACAATGAGCAGTTCTTC. Translated, it reads CASSYASVFSYNEQFF.